This TCR beta chain was recorded in a study of blood T cell repertoires in COVID-19. Across the study: Acute and convalescent COVID-19 samples came from the United States, Italy and Spain. Sources were T cells, B-cell-depleted T cells, or PBMCs; the material itself was cDNA or gDNA.

V shed 4 bases, J shed 4 bases, and the junction held 8 bases outside the gene matches. The CDR3 has 15 residues. The germline V gene has CDR1 SGHRS and CDR2 YFSETQ. This clone appeared a few times. In the original workflow: Amplifying reference gene primers gave estimates of nucleated cell counts. The assay was immunoSEQ multiplex PCR, and TCRdb's table has in-frame clones only and misses some. V and J calls and clone size are given by that table; D and trimming were obtained from the DNA. Seen here are about 52,000 clones, approximately 82% observed once, and the top ten hold approximately 7%. This TCR derives from a man aged 65-85 years with active COVID-19. The V gene is TRBV5-1, the J gene TRBJ2-3; TRBD1 matches at 8 bases. Sequencing input: peripheral blood. The CDR3 DNA sequence: TGCGCCAGCAGCGTCCACGGGACAGGTGCAGATACGCAGTATTTT. Protein sequence: CASSVHGTGADTQYF.